The entry below gives a single T cell receptor beta chain sequence along with its context. The sample is drawn from a study of blood T cell repertoires in COVID-19. Background on the study: Whether acute or convalescent, the COVID-19 samples came from the United States, Italy and Spain. PBMCs, B-cell-depleted T cells, or T cells provided the cDNA or gDNA that made up the material.

How the authors handled the data: The authors estimated nucleated cell counts from reference gene primer amplification. Data came from immunoSEQ multiplex PCR; TCRdb stores just in-frame clones and leaves some out. V, J and clone size are taken as reported in that table, and D and trimming were inferred from the DNA itself. The table includes some 61,000 clones, roughly nine tenths detected once. The germline CDR1 and CDR2 sequences are SGHRS and YFSETQ. V lost 6 bases to trimming and J lost 7 bases; unmatched junction nucleotides: 5. The CDR3 is made up of 13 amino acids. The clonotype comes from a man aged 55-75 years with acute or convalescent COVID-19. The chain links TRBV5-1 to TRBJ2-1; TRBD1 agrees at 9 bases. Sequencing input: peripheral blood. The chain's CDR3 is CASIGTGINEQFF. CDR3 DNA sequence: TGCGCCAGCATCGGGACAGGGATAAATGAGCAGTTCTTC.